The clone carrying this T cell receptor (beta chain) was seen ten or more times. Antigen: not known. In every case, the donor was a healthy Caucasian. A universal primer binding site was introduced by template switching. The final cDNA contained unique molecular identifiers. A single record per CDR3 protein comes from TCRdb applying MiXCR to the 5' RACE reads. The table lists roughly 250,000 distinct CDR3 sequences, 11% to 15% of them singletons. This entry comes from a study of identical twins. The CDR3 is 14 amino acids. Trimming removed 3 bases from V and 2 bases from J, with 8 bases in between. The V gene's germline CDR1 is SNHLY and CDR2 FYNNEI. Broader study findings: Abundant beta clonotypes from cord blood had fewer insertions, unlike memory repertoires, which showed none. Low generation probability was overrepresented in out-of-frame alpha sequences shared by twins.

The chain uses TRBV2 and TRBJ2-1; unclear D gene. Sequencing used memory (CD45RO+) T cells sorted from blood. This receptor was obtained from a woman aged 18-35 years in good health. The CDR3 here is CASSDQPAYNEQFF. The CDR3 DNA reads as TGTGCCAGCAGTGACCAGCCCGCCTACAATGAGCAGTTCTTC.